Sequencing of this T cell receptor beta chain was carried out in a study of CD8+ T cells in alopecia areata listed by TCRdb under 2018. The study in broad terms: Treated patients were enrolled in an open-label pilot trial of oral tofacitinib at 5 to 10 mg twice daily for moderate-to-severe alopecia areata. Tofacitinib was given for 6 to 18 months, followed by 6 months of follow-up off drug to assess delayed response and recurrence. High-throughput TCRbeta sequencing was used to examine T cell clonal expansion in alopecia areata in both the C3H/HeJ mouse model and human patients. Human TCRbeta sequencing covered scalp tissue and sorted CD4+ and CD8+ peripheral blood T cells from patchy and totalis/universalis alopecia areata patients and healthy controls. Tofacitinib-treated patients had biopsies at baseline and at 4 and 24 weeks of treatment, with a later scalp biopsy in several patients. Clonality in the scalp was compared among normal scalp (n=4), patchy alopecia areata scalp (n=8), and alopecia totalis/universalis scalp (n=8). The RNA source kit depended on sample type: the PAXgene miRNA kit for fixed scalp, the miRNeasy kit for PBMCs, and the RNeasy kit for mouse skin. immunoSEQ multiplex PCR using 35 Vbeta forward primers and 13 Jbeta reverse primers was used to amplify TCRbeta CDR3 regions. Results and caveats for the whole study, not just this receptor: Compared with mice, TCR sequences shared between patients were less clear, possibly partly because of HLA diversity across the patient population. Scalp TCR repertoire analysis is complicated because resident alphabeta T cells in normal human skin are also sequenced, whereas mouse skin is dominated by gammadelta T cells. Compared with normal scalp, lesional scalp, particularly in alopecia totalis/universalis, had higher clonality and more expanded CD8+ clones, which suggests antigenic drive.

Libraries were prepared through the immunoSEQ multiplex PCR assay. RNA was extracted from all samples and reverse transcribed into cDNA as template for TCR sequencing. First-strand cDNA was synthesized using SuperScript III with a 2:1 mix of oligo-dT and random hexamers. A synthetic immune receptor repertoire was used to measure amplification bias, and any remaining bias was corrected computationally. Under the source paper's analysis protocol: After raw reads were preprocessed to remove errors, the CDR3 was defined following IMGT conventions as running from the conserved cysteine to phenylalanine. Clonality was calculated as 1 minus Shannon entropy normalized by log2 of the number of productive unique TCRs. Whether scalp clones were CD4 or CD8 was inferred by matching scalp TCRbeta sequences against CD4 and CD8 repertoires sorted from blood. Drawn from immuneACCESS, this table holds only the in-frame rearrangements with V and J called that TCRdb kept. Clones are partly lost; checked studies trace under half to an unresolved V gene and leave the rest unexplained. The V and J calls and clone size were taken over from that table, and D and trimming were inferred from the DNA. The sample table contains more than 150,000 clones; only one count was recorded for 40% to 65% of them. Clones ranked in the top ten supply approximately 19% of the sample.

The CDR3 goes from the cysteine to the phenylalanine over 14 residues. Of the read, only the CDR3 DNA is kept; its 42 bases are in frame from base 1. A distance of 7 bases separates the germline ends of V and J, which lose 1 base and 0 bases respectively. The germline V gene yields SGHDT for CDR1 and YYEEEE for CDR2. The time point label here, explained by the study, means: baseline before oral tofacitinib. Lesional scalp punch biopsies and peripheral blood were collected from alopecia areata patients. PBMCs were separated by density centrifugation and stained for CD3, CD4 and CD8, after which CD4+ and CD8+ T cells were sorted on a FACSAria. As concerns this clone: The antigen this receptor binds is unknown. Per-nucleotide qualities are absent, and no much larger clonotype sits a single base away.

The sequence links TRBV5-6 to TRBJ2-5; possibly the D gene is TRBD1, per 5 matching bases. The clonotype comes from a human donor with alopecia areata. The source material was CD8+ T cells sorted from blood, sampled at week 0. Here is the DNA: TGTGCCAGCAGCTTGCAGGGTAACCAAGAGACCCAGTACTTC. Translated, this gives CASSLQGNQETQYF.